A selection of T cell receptor beta chains follows, all from one sample in a study of T cell responses to AZD1222 COVID-19 vaccine. Data came from immunoSEQ multiplex PCR; TCRdb stores just in-frame clones and leaves some out. This sample's table has about 140,000 clones. The sample was peripheral blood. The receptors come from an adult in good health. CDR3s include the opening cysteine and the closing phenylalanine or tryptophan. A D gene is named only where the DNA matches it firmly.

V,J,D,DNA,CDR3
TRBV7-9,TRBJ1-2,-,TGTGCCAGTGCCTTTCGTCAGGGAACGTATGGCTACACCTTC,CASAFRQGTYGYTF
TRBV4-3,TRBJ1-4,-,TGCGCCAGCAGCCAAGATCTACAGGTAGCCGTTAATGAAAAACTGTTTTTT,CASSQDLQVAVNEKLFF
TRBV6-5,TRBJ1-4,-,TGTGCCAGCAAATTCAGGGGTGGCGAAAAACTGTTTTTT,CASKFRGGEKLFF
TRBV2,TRBJ1-5,TRBD1,TGTGCCAGCAGGGGGAGACAGGGAAATCAGCCCCAGCATTTT,CASRGRQGNQPQHF
TRBV7-9,TRBJ1-2,TRBD1,TGTGCCAGCAGCCGGGGACAGACGGTACATGGCTACACCTTC,CASSRGQTVHGYTF
TRBV6-5,TRBJ2-2,-,TGTGCCAGCAGTTCCCTCCCCCTTGGCGGGGAGCTGTTTTTT,CASSSLPLGGELFF
TRBV18,TRBJ1-4,TRBD1,TGTGCCAGCTCACCGGGACAGAATGAAAAACTGTTTTTT,CASSPGQNEKLFF
TRBV2,TRBJ1-5,-,TGTGCCAGCAGCCCCCTGGGAGGGGACCAGCCCCAGCATTTT,CASSPLGGDQPQHF
TRBV2,TRBJ1-5,TRBD1,TGTGCCAGCAGGCCGGACAGGGGGGGTACCAATCAGCCCCAGCATTTT,CASRPDRGGTNQPQHF
TRBV6-1,TRBJ2-2,TRBD1,TGTGCCAGCAGTGAAGCCCCGCTGGGACAGACAGCGAACACCGGGGAGCTGTTTTTT,CASSEAPLGQTANTGELFF
TRBV3-1/TRBV3-2,TRBJ2-3,TRBD2,TGTGCCAGCAGCGAAATAGCGGGGGTACAGGATACGCAGTATTTT,CASSEIAGVQDTQYF
TRBV3-1/TRBV3-2,TRBJ1-2,TRBD1,TGTGCCAGCAGCCCCCGGGACAGGGGGGCTAACTATGGCTACACCTTC,CASSPRDRGANYGYTF
TRBV7-8,TRBJ1-1,TRBD1,TGTGCCAGCAGCAGCAAGACAGGGGCGAACACTGAAGCTTTCTTT,CASSSKTGANTEAFF
TRBV5-1,TRBJ2-7,TRBD1,TGCGCCAGCAGCTTGAACAGGGGGCCCTCCTACGAGCAGTACTTC,CASSLNRGPSYEQYF
TRBV10-3,TRBJ1-5,-,TGTGCCATCAGAAACCCGGGGCAGCCCCAGCATTTT,CAIRNPGQPQHF
TRBV7-9,TRBJ1-4,TRBD1,TGTGCCAGCAGCTGGGACAGGGGGGGTGATGAAAAACTGTTTTTT,CASSWDRGGDEKLFF
TRBV6-6,TRBJ1-1,TRBD1,TGTGCCAGCAGTTCCCTGACAGGGTCGGGCGCTGAAGCTTTCTTT,CASSSLTGSGAEAFF
TRBV5-6,TRBJ1-1,-,TGTGCCAGCAGCCACTCGGGTGGGCTGAACACTGAAGCTTTCTTT,CASSHSGGLNTEAFF
TRBV19,TRBJ1-2,TRBD1,TGTGCCAGTAGTGACCGCAGGGGGACGCAAAATGGCTACACCTTC,CASSDRRGTQNGYTF
TRBV14,TRBJ1-4,-,TGTGCCAGCAGCCACGACCGGGTCGGGGGTGCAGCTAATGAAAAACTGTTTTTT,CASSHDRVGGAANEKLFF
TRBV28,TRBJ2-7,TRBD1,TGTGCCAGCAGTTTCAGGGGGCGCGGGGAGCAGTACTTC,CASSFRGRGEQYF
TRBV28,TRBJ1-4,-,TGTGCCAGCATCCGTGAGGGTGGGACTAATGAAAAACTGTTTTTT,CASIREGGTNEKLFF
TRBV5-4,TRBJ1-6,TRBD1,TGTGCCAGCAGCTTGCCCGGGACAGGGAACAATTCACCCCTCCACTTT,CASSLPGTGNNSPLHF
TRBV9,TRBJ2-1,-,TGTGCCAGCAGCGTAGGGGGGGTCCGGGATGAGCAGTTCTTC,CASSVGGVRDEQFF
TRBV6-5,TRBJ2-5,-,TGTGCCAGCAGCCACGGCGGGGAGTTCGGAGAGACCCAGTACTTC,CASSHGGEFGETQYF
TRBV18,TRBJ1-5,-,TGTGCCAGCTCACCGCCGACTGGGGCGCCCCAGCATTTT,CASSPPTGAPQHF
TRBV19,TRBJ1-2,-,TGTGCCAGTAGTATATTGGTGACTCCGGGACGTAACTATGGCTACACCTTC,CASSILVTPGRNYGYTF
TRBV2,TRBJ2-5,TRBD2,TGTGCCAGCAGTCGCCGCCCACCCGGGGTCCTAGCGGCTCCAAGCGAAGAGACCCAGTACTTC,CASSRRPPGVLAAPSEETQYF
TRBV28,TRBJ2-7,TRBD1,TGTGCCAGCAGTTTAATGGGACAGGCCCTAACCTACGAGCAGTACTTC,CASSLMGQALTYEQYF
TRBV7-7,TRBJ2-2,-,TGTGCCAGCAGCCCCTCAGGGATTGGGAACACCGGGGAGCTGTTTTTT,CASSPSGIGNTGELFF
TRBV7-6,TRBJ1-3,-,TGTGCCAGCAGCAAGGACAGCGCGCACACCATATATTTT,CASSKDSAHTIYF
TRBV3-1/TRBV3-2,TRBJ2-5,TRBD1,TGTGCCAGCAGCCAGGGACAGGGACCCCAAGAGACCCAGTACTTC,CASSQGQGPQETQYF
TRBV28,TRBJ1-4,-,TGTGCCAGCAGTTTAGTTAGTCGGCAGTTTAATGAAAAACTGTTTTTT,CASSLVSRQFNEKLFF
TRBV7-9,TRBJ1-2,TRBD1,TGTGCCAGCAGCTTAACAGGGGGTAACTATGGCTACACCTTC,CASSLTGGNYGYTF